A selection of T cell receptor beta chains follows, all from one sample in a study of CD8+CD57+ T cells in acquired aplastic anemia. From the reads, TCRdb called clonotypes with MiXCR, one entry per CDR3 protein. This sample has 200,000 to 250,000 distinct CDR3 sequences, with approximately 65% found just once. Sequenced material: sorted CD4+, CD8+, or CD8+CD57+ T cells (not recorded which) from PBMCs. Every receptor here comes from a human donor with aplastic anemia. The CDR3 runs from the conserved cysteine through the conserved F or W. The D gene is left open where the match is weak. Clone size appears in some rows only: once, few, many, or a class for an expanded clone.

abundance,j_gene,d_gene,v_gene,CDR3aa,CDR3nt
-,TRBJ2-7,-,TRBV6-1,CASSTYGLGSYEQYF,TGTGCCAGCAGTACTTATGGACTGGGCTCCTACGAGCAGTACTTC
many,TRBJ2-7,-,TRBV20-1,CSARDPGGLSYEQYF,TGCAGTGCTAGAGATCCCGGGGGGCTTTCCTACGAGCAGTACTTC
-,TRBJ2-5,-,TRBV24-1,CATSDLSRDQETQYF,TGTGCCACCAGTGATCTATCAAGGGACCAAGAGACCCAGTACTTC
few,TRBJ2-1,-,TRBV6-5,CASRMTSSYNEQFF,TGTGCCAGCAGAATGACCAGCTCCTACAATGAGCAGTTCTTC
-,TRBJ2-2,TRBD2,TRBV3-1,CASSQGSGAKSGELFF,TGTGCCAGCAGCCAAGGTAGCGGGGCTAAGTCCGGGGAGCTGTTTTTT
-,TRBJ1-6,-,TRBV14,CASSQSRLLPLHF,TGTGCCAGCAGCCAATCTCGCCTGTTACCCCTCCACTTT
-,TRBJ1-2,TRBD1,TRBV6-5,CASEPGQGEAGYTF,TGTGCCAGTGAACCGGGACAGGGGGAAGCTGGCTACACCTTC
-,TRBJ1-6,TRBD1,TRBV10-3,CAISERDRTSPLHF,TGTGCCATCAGTGAGCGGGACAGAACCTCACCCCTCCACTTT
few,TRBJ2-7,TRBD2,TRBV7-9,CASSLVLAGAEQYF,TGTGCCAGCAGCTTAGTACTAGCGGGAGCCGAGCAGTACTTC
-,TRBJ1-1,-,TRBV5-1,CASSLDNRTWNTEAFF,TGCGCCAGCAGCTTGGATAACCGGACGTGGAACACTGAAGCTTTCTTT
few,TRBJ1-2,-,TRBV7-2,CASSPGGTHYGYTF,TGTGCCAGCAGCCCGGGGGGGACCCATTATGGCTACACCTTC
-,TRBJ2-7,-,TRBV24-1,CATSDSGLHEQYF,TGTGCCACCAGTGACTCGGGACTCCACGAGCAGTACTTC
-,TRBJ2-7,TRBD1,TRBV5-1,CASSVTGVNPYEQYF,TGCGCCAGCAGCGTTACAGGGGTAAATCCCTACGAGCAGTACTTC
-,TRBJ1-6,-,TRBV20-1,CSLRQTENSPLHF,TGCAGTCTAAGACAGACGGAGAATTCACCCCTCCACTTT
-,TRBJ2-2,-,TRBV20-1,CSAIFGQLSTGELFF,TGCAGTGCTATATTCGGACAGCTGAGCACCGGGGAGCTGTTTTTT
many,TRBJ2-2,TRBD1,TRBV6-5,CASSYRDRDSDTGELFF,TGTGCCAGCAGTTACCGGGACAGGGATTCGGACACCGGGGAGCTGTTTTTT
-,TRBJ2-6,-,TRBV7-6,CASSPDFGANVLTF,TGTGCCAGCAGCCCGGACTTTGGGGCCAACGTCCTGACTTTC
few,TRBJ2-7,-,TRBV7-2,CASSLAGGGSYEQYF,TGTGCCAGCAGCTTAGCTGGGGGCGGGAGCTACGAGCAGTACTTC
many,TRBJ1-2,-,TRBV20-1,CSANYGQEGHYGYTF,TGCAGTGCTAATTATGGGCAGGAGGGCCATTATGGCTACACCTTC
-,TRBJ1-2,TRBD1,TRBV2,CASRGTGNYGYTF,TGTGCCAGCAGAGGGACAGGCAACTATGGCTACACCTTC
-,TRBJ2-7,TRBD1,TRBV9,CASSPTGTGTYEQYF,TGTGCCAGCAGCCCCACCGGGACAGGGACCTACGAGCAGTACTTC
-,TRBJ2-1,-,TRBV24-1,CATSGLGNGNEQFF,TGTGCCACCAGTGGACTGGGGAATGGGAATGAGCAGTTCTTC
-,TRBJ2-1,-,TRBV3-1,CASSQIRGWLQHEQFF,TGTGCCAGCAGCCAAATCCGTGGATGGCTACAGCATGAGCAGTTCTTC